Listed below are T cell receptor beta chains from one sample, sequenced in a study of blood T cell repertoires in COVID-19. Measured with immunoSEQ multiplex PCR; TCRdb has only the in-frame clones, and not every one. Among some 71,000 clones listed, about nine tenths were seen once. Material: peripheral blood. The receptor source for this set is a woman under 30 with acute or convalescent COVID-19. Both conserved end residues are part of each CDR3. A D gene is named only where the DNA matches it firmly. Expanded clones are given a class, and other clones once, few, many or no size at all.

v_call	cdr3_length	j_call	d_call	clone_size	cdr3_aa	cdr3_nt
TRBV2	13	TRBJ1-5	NA	NA	CASSDSRVEPQHF	TGTGCCAGCAGTGACTCCAGGGTTGAGCCCCAGCATTTT
TRBV4-1	17	TRBJ1-1	NA	NA	CASSQALADRGNTEAFF	TGCGCCAGCAGCCAGGCTTTAGCTGACCGAGGGAACACTGAAGCTTTCTTT
TRBV2	15	TRBJ1-4	NA	once	CASSPGVGFNEKLFF	TGTGCCAGCAGCCCAGGGGTGGGGTTTAATGAAAAACTGTTTTTT
TRBV2	12	TRBJ2-2	TRBD1	NA	CASRTGVGELFF	TGTGCCAGCAGGACAGGGGTCGGGGAGCTGTTTTTT
TRBV6-5	14	TRBJ1-5	NA	NA	CASSQTGFNQPQHF	TGTGCCAGCAGCCAGACAGGTTTCAATCAGCCCCAGCATTTT
TRBV7-9	15	TRBJ1-1	TRBD1	NA	CASSARQGPNTEAFF	TGTGCCAGCAGCGCAAGACAGGGGCCAAACACTGAAGCTTTCTTT
TRBV7-6	15	TRBJ2-1	TRBD2	NA	CASSLDPAGDNEQFF	TGTGCCAGCAGCTTAGACCCAGCGGGAGACAATGAGCAGTTCTTC
TRBV6-2/TRBV6-3	14	TRBJ2-3	NA	NA	CASSTNRLQDTQYF	TGTGCCAGCAGTACCAATCGACTCCAAGATACGCAGTATTTT
TRBV2	13	TRBJ2-3	NA	NA	CASSQEDTDTQYF	TGTGCCAGCAGTCAGGAGGACACAGATACGCAGTATTTT
TRBV19	15	TRBJ2-3	TRBD2	NA	CASSIDGRGRDTQYF	TGTGCCAGTAGTATAGACGGGAGGGGCAGAGATACGCAGTATTTT
TRBV12-3/TRBV12-4	13	TRBJ1-2	TRBD1	NA	CASSFGDSYGYTF	TGTGCCAGCAGTTTTGGGGACAGCTATGGCTACACCTTC
TRBV4-1	13	TRBJ1-2	TRBD1	NA	CASSGDRVRGYTF	TGCGCCAGCAGCGGGGACAGGGTCCGTGGCTACACCTTC
TRBV6-1	16	TRBJ2-6	NA	NA	CASSDLRVSGANVLTF	TGTGCCAGCAGTGATCTGAGGGTATCTGGGGCCAACGTCCTGACTTTC
TRBV7-2	15	TRBJ2-1	TRBD1	NA	CASSLQGAVNNEQFF	TGTGCCAGCAGCCTACAGGGGGCGGTTAACAATGAGCAGTTCTTC
TRBV9	16	TRBJ1-1	NA	NA	CASSVGVGVSMTEAFF	TGTGCCAGCAGCGTAGGTGTCGGTGTGTCGATGACTGAAGCTTTCTTT
TRBV19	14	TRBJ2-2	NA	NA	CASSLQGNTGELFF	TGTGCCAGTAGTTTGCAGGGAAACACCGGGGAGCTGTTTTTT
TRBV19	13	TRBJ1-2	TRBD1	NA	CASNRQGYYGYTF	TGTGCCAGTAATCGACAGGGCTACTATGGCTACACCTTC
TRBV2	15	TRBJ1-4	TRBD1	NA	CATRTGGLSSEKLFF	TGTGCCACCAGGACAGGGGGGTTGTCTTCGGAAAAACTGTTTTTT
TRBV27	16	TRBJ1-5	TRBD1	NA	CASSLTGENSNQPQHF	TGTGCCAGCAGTTTAACAGGGGAAAATAGCAATCAGCCCCAGCATTTT
TRBV5-8	14	TRBJ2-1	NA	NA	CASSLGPASPILFF	TGTGCCAGCAGCTTGGGCCCGGCTAGCCCCATTCTCTTCTTC
TRBV10-3	16	TRBJ1-3	TRBD1	few	CAISGGQAISGNTIYF	TGTGCCATCAGTGGCGGACAGGCAATCTCTGGAAACACCATATATTTT
TRBV10-3	13	TRBJ1-1	NA	NA	CAIRDSLNTEAFF	TGTGCCATCAGGGACAGCCTGAACACTGAAGCTTTCTTT
TRBV9	15	TRBJ2-2	NA	NA	CASSVADSRTGELFF	TGTGCCAGCAGCGTAGCGGACTCCCGAACCGGGGAGCTGTTTTTT